This TCR beta chain was documented in a study of T cell repertoires in cytomegalovirus infection. The V gene's germline CDR1 is SGHTA and CDR2 FQGNSA. CDR3 length: 16 amino acids. Remarks on this clonotype: Its matching antigen is unknown. A junction boundary mismatches the germline segment, possibly from a read error.

One entry per CDR3 protein results from TCRdb running MiXCR on the reads. The table lists 700,000 to 950,000 distinct CDR3 sequences, about 33% of them singletons. The receptor comes from a human donor in good health (CMV status not recorded). Some clones in this sample may be carry-over from other donors' samples. This rearrangement joins TRBV7-2 to TRBJ2-3; possible D gene TRBD2, 7 bases. Here the sequenced sample was cultured CD8+ T cells from PBMCs, taken from culture after CMV antigen stimulation. CDR3 sequence reads: CVSSLVPGGHTDTQYF. The CDR3 coding sequence is TGTGTCAGCAGCTTAGTTCCGGGGGGCCACACAGATACGCAGTATTTT. Full variable domain (rest looked up from reference TRBV7-2 and TRBJ2-3): GAGVSQSPSNKVTEKGKDVELRCDPISGHTALYWYRQSLGQGLEFLIYFQGNSAPDKSGLPSDRFSAERTGGSVSTLTIQRTQQEDSAVYLCVSSLVPGGHTDTQYFGPGTRLTVL.